This TCR beta chain comes out of a study of blood T cell repertoires in COVID-19. CDR1 is SGHKS and CDR2 is YYEKEE in the germline V gene (reference sequence). Between the trimmed V and J ends, which lost 0 bases and 5 bases, there was a span of 14 bases. The CDR3 sequence is 15 residues long. Method: immunoSEQ multiplex PCR; TCRdb's copy keeps in-frame clones and lacks some. The sample contains some 78,000 clones, around 91% of which appear only once. This chain links TRBV5-5 with TRBJ1-2, with D unclear. The sequence derives from an elderly woman with active or convalescent COVID-19. What was sequenced was peripheral blood. CDR3 bases: TGTGCCAGCAGCTTGGCCTCGCGACAATTATATGGCTACACCTTC. It translates to CASSLASRQLYGYTF.